This T cell receptor beta chain is from a study of identical twins' blood T cells. Sample barcodes were added at both library ends during cDNA synthesis. Each CDR3 protein is one row after TCRdb ran MiXCR on the 5' RACE reads. Here the sample spans hundreds of thousands of distinct CDR3 sequences, over 25% being singletons. This clonotype was observed a handful of times. The antigen is undetermined. Three pairs of healthy female monozygous twins were the donors. In germline, CDR1 is DFQATT, CDR2 SNEGSKA (reference sequence). The V segment lost 6 bases and the J segment 4 bases; nucleotides outside the gene matches: 8. This CDR3 comprises 15 residues. Study findings and constraints: Abundant TCRbeta CDR3s overlapped more between twins than with unrelated donors. Shared CDR3 clonotype counts tracked mainly the product of cloneset sizes.

What was sequenced was PBMCs. The receptor was derived from a woman aged 18 to 55 in good health. The rearrangement links TRBV20-1 to TRBJ1-4; TRBD1 matches at 10 bases. CDR3 sequence (DNA): TGCAGTGCCGGAGGGACAGGGGCGCATAATGAAAAACTGTTTTTT. Translating gives CSAGGTGAHNEKLFF.